This T cell receptor (beta chain) was retrieved from a study of T cells in Graves' hyperthyroidism and ophthalmopathy. Regions amplified from RNA transcripts were the TCR beta CDR3 regions. First-round RT-PCR of the TCR CDR3 relied on the HTBI primer set. TCRdb reanalysed the multiplex PCR reads using MiXCR and keeps one entry per CDR3 protein. The sample has 600,000 to 850,000 distinct CDR3 sequences; 18% are singletons. The ends lost 5 bases at V and 0 bases at J; junction bases unmatched: 10. CDR3 length: 18 residues. This chain connects TRBV12-3 or TRBV12-4 to TRBJ2-4, with 10 bases identical to TRBD2. The sequence came from a woman between 50 and 59 years old with Graves' hyperthyroidism that later progressed to Graves' ophthalmopathy. Source material: blood. The CDR3 sequence is CASSQRGGPSGAKNIQYF. For the CDR3, the DNA is TGTGCCAGCAGTCAGCGGGGGGGCCCCTCTGGAGCCAAAAACATTCAGTACTTC.